This T cell receptor (beta chain) derives from a study of T cell responses to AZD1222 COVID-19 vaccine. CDR1 is SSHAT and CDR2 is FNYEAQ in the germline V gene (reference sequence). CDR3 size: 18 residues. Second-dose timings of about 4 or about 12 weeks were pooled. Points on this clone: Antigen specificity is unknown. One end of the junction is discordant with germline, which a read error may explain.

TCRdb's copy holds only in-frame clones and misses some; the assay was immunoSEQ multiplex PCR. The data hold under 150,000 clones, with roughly 90% observed a single time. Study results and limitations: It was only after the peak T cell response that any repertoires were sampled. Spike regions recognized by vaccine-associated CD4 TCRs spanned the protein, led by 160-218 and 743-854. Donors were mostly white British, more females; clonal diversity possibly underestimated.

Sequenced material: peripheral blood, taken 28 days after the second AZD1222 dose. The TCR originated in an adult who received the AZD1222 COVID-19 vaccine. The V gene is TRBV7-7, the J gene TRBJ2-5; 8 bases are shared with TRBD1. The chain's CDR3 is CASSLALGQGALRETQYF. The CDR3 DNA follows: TGTGCTAGCAGCTTAGCGCTGGGGCAGGGGGCGTTGAGAGAGACCCAGTACTTC. Supplemented by reference TRBV7-7 and TRBJ2-5, the full variable domain reads GAGVSQSPRYKVTKRGQDVTLRCDPISSHATLYWYQQALGQGPEFLTYFNYEAQPDKSGLPSDRFSAERPEGSISTLTIQRTEQRDSAMYRCASSLALGQGALRETQYFGPGTRLLVL.